One sample yielded the 22 T cell receptor beta chains listed below, sequenced in a study of CD8+CD57+ T cells in acquired aplastic anemia. TCR beta VDJ and CDR3 were profiled, and genomic DNA was the template. Via MiXCR, TCRdb re-called the reads, giving one row per CDR3 protein. The sample includes approximately 130,000 distinct CDR3 sequences, 45% to 60% of them seen just once. Patients chosen for sequencing had CD8+CD57+ cells that had expanded, as shown by flow cytometry. Material for sequencing was sorted CD4+, CD8+, or CD8+CD57+ T cells (not recorded which) from PBMCs. These receptors were collected from a human donor with aplastic anemia.

For this clonotype: A much larger clonotype is one base distant, so this may be a read error. The genes are TRBV11-2 and TRBJ2-5; 12 bases match TRBD2. CDR1 and CDR2 from the germline V gene are SGHAT and FQNNGV. The CDR3 has 16 residues. CDR3 sequence (DNA): TGTGCCAGCAGCTTGGGACTAGCGGGTGACCAAGGGACCCAGTACTTC. This sequence encodes CASSLGLAGDQGTQYF. Combining the CDR3 with reference TRBV11-2 and TRBJ2-5 gives the whole variable domain EAGVAQSPRYKIIEKRQSVAFWCNPISGHATLYWYQQILGQGPKLLIQFQNNGVVDDSQLPKDRFSAERLKGVDSTLKIQPAKLEDSAVYLCASSLGLAGDQGTQYFGPGTRLLVL.

The chain joins TRBV19 to TRBJ2-7; TRBD2 aligns across 12 bases. CDR3 length equals 15 residues. The V gene's germline CDR1 is LNHDA and CDR2 SQIVND (reference sequence). Trimming took 8 bases from V and 3 from J; bases not matched to a gene: 8. The CDR3, as DNA: TGTGCCAGTGGAAGAGGACTAGCGGGGAACTACGAGCAGTACTTC. Translated, it gives CASGRGLAGNYEQYF.

A note on this clonotype: A much larger clonotype is one base distant, so this may be a read error. The chain recombines TRBV2 with TRBJ2-7; D unclear. With 8 bases removed from V and 6 bases from J, the gap between germline ends came to 14 bases. Looked up from germline, CDR1 is SNHLY and CDR2 is FYNNEI. The CDR3 totals 12 residues. This chain's CDR3 is CASGSQVSEQYF. In DNA form, the CDR3 reads TGTGCCAGCGGTTCCCAAGTCTCCGAGCAGTACTTC.

The chain links TRBV11-1 to TRBJ1-1, with D maybe TRBD1 (5 bases). The CDR3 is made up of 21 amino acids. Germline V gives CDR1 SGHAT, CDR2 FQDESV (reference sequence). Trimming cost V 6 bases and J 3 bases, with 35 bases left between them. As DNA, the CDR3 is TGTGCCAGCAGGAAAGGGCTCAACTCAGACGCGCATCCTCCCAGGGACACTGAAGCTTTCTTT. Its translation is CASRKGLNSDAHPPRDTEAFF.

This clonotype appeared once. The chain employs TRBV25-1 and TRBJ2-2, with TRBD1 identical over 7 bases. Per germline, CDR1 MGHDK and CDR2 SYGVNS. Losses at the gene ends were 5 bases for V and 6 bases for J; bases not matched to a gene: 6. The CDR3 consists of 14 residues. The CDR3 is CASSISGGPGELFF. In nucleotides, the CDR3 is TGTGCCAGCAGTATCTCAGGGGGTCCCGGGGAGCTGTTTTTT.

This clonotype was seen ten or more times. V gene TRBV6-1 combines with J gene TRBJ2-7; D perhaps matches TRBD2 (7 bases). The germline V and J ends were trimmed by 5 bases and 1 base, with 15 bases remaining between them. This CDR3 contains 15 residues. Germline-derived CDR1 and CDR2 are MNHNS and SASEGT. The CDR3 reads CASSQRRGGSYEQYF. The DNA for the CDR3 is TGTGCCAGCAGTCAAAGAAGGGGGGGGTCCTACGAGCAGTACTTC.

The chain joins TRBV4-3 to TRBJ2-7, with D perhaps given as TRBD1 or TRBD2 (5 bases each). The V gene's germline CDR1 is LGHNA and CDR2 YSLEER. V was clipped by 0 bases and J by 2 bases, with 11 bases between them. The CDR3 runs 15 residues. As DNA, the CDR3 is TGCGCCAGCAGCCAAGATGCAGGGACCGCCTACGAGCAGTACTTC. Translated, it gives CASSQDAGTAYEQYF.

The chain combines TRBV2 with TRBJ2-1, with 8 bases aligning to TRBD1. CDR3 length equals 15 residues. Germline V gene data show CDR1 as SNHLY and CDR2 as FYNNEI. V was pared by 6 bases and J by 7 bases, with 11 bases of the junction left unmatched. CDR3 coding DNA: TGTGCCAGCAGCTTAGGGGGGACAGGTCCTAATGAGCAGTTCTTC. Translation: CASSLGGTGPNEQFF.

This clonotype was observed at least ten times. DNA of the CDR3: TGTGCCAGCAGTTACTCAGAAGGACTAGCGTGGGAGACCCAGTACTTC. It translates to CASSYSEGLAWETQYF. The gene calls are TRBV6-5 and TRBJ2-5; TRBD2 matches 9 bases. Losses at the gene ends were 0 bases for V and 5 bases for J; bases not matched to a gene: 7. The CDR3 is 16 residues long. Germline V gene lookup returns CDR1 MNHEY and CDR2 SVGAGI.

This clonotype was counted many times. The rearrangement links TRBV5-6 to TRBJ2-7, with D possibly called TRBD1 or TRBD2 (5 bases each). Germline CDR1 SGHDT, CDR2 YYEEEE. V shed 2 bases and J shed 2 bases, with 11 bases lying between them. The CDR3 contains 14 residues. CDR3 loop: CASSLGTVAYEQYF. CDR3 bases: TGTGCCAGCAGCTTAGGGACGGTCGCCTACGAGCAGTACTTC.

The V and J genes are TRBV10-3 and TRBJ2-7; TRBD1 agrees at 9 bases. Germline V CDR1 and CDR2: ENHRY, SYGVKD. With V trimmed by 4 bases and J by 7 bases, 8 bases remained unmatched. The CDR3 has 14 residues. This CDR3 is CAISVRDRVAEQYF. DNA for the CDR3: TGTGCCATCAGTGTCCGGGACAGGGTAGCGGAGCAGTACTTC.

The chain joins TRBV7-3 to TRBJ2-7; TRBD1 matches at 9 bases. Germline CDR1 reads SGHTA; CDR2 reads FQGTGA. The J segment lost 2 bases and the V segment lost 11 bases, leaving 4 bases of the junction unmatched. The CDR3 sequence is 12 residues long. CDR3 nucleotides: TGTGCCGGCCGGGACAGGGCCTACGAGCAGTACTTC. This codes for CAGRDRAYEQYF.

This chain joins TRBV7-2 and TRBJ2-2; no firm D call. The CDR3 sequence is 12 residues long. V lost 5 bases and J lost 5, with 6 bases in between. Germline CDR1 SGHTA, CDR2 FQGNSA. As DNA, the CDR3 is TGTGCCAGCAGCCCCACTACCGGGGAGCTGTTTTTT. This gives the protein CASSPTTGELFF.

This chain links TRBV7-9 with TRBJ2-7; perhaps TRBD1 as D (6 bases). The CDR3 is made up of 14 amino acids. Looked up from germline, CDR1 is SEHNR and CDR2 is FQNEAQ (reference sequence). V was cut by 2 bases and J by 7 bases, with 15 bases left in between. CDR3 loop: CASSLWTAPWEQYF. CDR3 bases: TGTGCCAGCAGCTTATGGACAGCCCCTTGGGAGCAGTACTTC.

This clonotype was picked up a small number of times. The rearrangement uses TRBV5-6 and TRBJ2-2, with 10 bases identical to TRBD1. Germline V lookup: CDR1 SGHDT, CDR2 YYEEEE. J gave up 7 bases and V 3 bases, and 6 bases lay outside the gene matches. The CDR3 sequence is 15 residues long. CDR3 nucleotides: TGTGCCAGCAGCTCGTGGGACAGGGGAAGCGGGGAGCTGTTTTTT. Residues: CASSSWDRGSGELFF.

This clonotype has a single count. The gene calls are TRBV7-2 and TRBJ2-2, with D unresolved. Per the germline V gene, CDR1 is SGHTA and CDR2 is FQGNSA. Trimming removed 5 bases at V and 7 bases at J, with 11 bases between. The CDR3 has 13 amino acids. CDR3 residues: CASSALGYGELFF. The CDR3, as DNA: TGTGCCAGCAGCGCCTTGGGCTACGGGGAGCTGTTTTTT.

The V call is TRBV7-9, the J call TRBJ1-5, with 7 bases fitting TRBD1. Germline V gives CDR1 SEHNR, CDR2 FQNEAQ (reference sequence). The J segment lost 6 bases and the V segment lost 2 bases, leaving 4 bases of the junction unmatched. This CDR3 has 14 residues. In nucleotides, the CDR3 is TGTGCCAGCAGCTTAAGTGGGGACAGTCAGCCCCAGCATTTT. Amino acids: CASSLSGDSQPQHF.

J is TRBJ2-2 and V is TRBV4-3; D might be TRBD2 (7 bases). Trimming cost V 1 base and J 6 bases, with 21 bases left between them. Germline V gene lookup returns CDR1 LGHNA and CDR2 YSLEER. This CDR3 has 18 amino acids. CDR3 bases: TGCGCCAGCAGCCAAGGGCGTGCTACGGGGGGCCGGGCCGGGGAGCTGTTTTTT. Protein product: CASSQGRATGGRAGELFF.

The J gene is TRBJ1-4, the V gene TRBV29-1; D is unresolved. The germline CDR1 and CDR2 sequences are SQVTM and ANQGSEA. Trimming pared 3 bases from V and 3 bases from J, leaving 11 bases between. The CDR3 is 14 residues long. The CDR3 nucleotides read TGCAGCGTTGATGTCTCCGGGGCTAATGAAAAACTGTTTTTT. Protein: CSVDVSGANEKLFF.

Worth noting for this clonotype: The junction shows a germline mismatch at one end, possibly a read error. The chain employs TRBV11-1 and TRBJ2-5; 10 bases map to TRBD2. The V gene's germline CDR1 is SGHAT and CDR2 FQDESV (reference sequence). The CDR3 totals 17 residues. The chain's CDR3 is CASSLRGLAGAQGTQYF. In nucleotides, the CDR3 is TGTGCCAGCAGCTTAAGAGGGCTAGCGGGGGCCCAAGGGACCCAGTACTTC.

The chain recombines TRBV7-9 with TRBJ1-5, with D possibly matching TRBD1 (5 bases). Trimming removed 1 base from V and 4 bases from J, with 11 bases in between. The length of the CDR3 is 15 residues. CDR1 is SEHNR, CDR2 FQNEAQ, per germline (reference sequence). The CDR3 coding sequence is TGTGCCAGCAGCTTAGGAACGGGGGAAAATCAGCCCCAGCATTTT. It translates to CASSLGTGENQPQHF.

This clonotype was recorded many times. The chain's CDR3 is CASSPAASGGRKTQYF. The CDR3 bases are TGTGCCAGCAGCCCGGCGGCTAGCGGGGGCCGGAAGACCCAGTACTTC. J is TRBJ2-5 and V is TRBV7-6; 10 bases align to TRBD2. J lost 6 bases, V lost 5 bases, and 12 bases had no gene match. The CDR3 is 16 residues long. The germline gives CDR1 SGHVS, CDR2 FNYEAQ.